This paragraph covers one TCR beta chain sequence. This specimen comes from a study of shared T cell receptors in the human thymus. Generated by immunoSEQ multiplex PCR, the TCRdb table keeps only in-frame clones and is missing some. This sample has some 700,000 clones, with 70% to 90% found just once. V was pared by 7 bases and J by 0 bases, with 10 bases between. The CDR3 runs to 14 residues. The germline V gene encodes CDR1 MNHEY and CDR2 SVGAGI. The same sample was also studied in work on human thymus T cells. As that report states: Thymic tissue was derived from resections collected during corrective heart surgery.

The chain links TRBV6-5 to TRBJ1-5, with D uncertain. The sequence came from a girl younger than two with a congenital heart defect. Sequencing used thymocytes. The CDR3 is CASMRVNSNQPQHF. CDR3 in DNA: TGTGCCAGCATGAGGGTTAATAGCAATCAGCCCCAGCATTTT.